What follows are 27 T cell receptor beta chains derived from one specimen sequenced in a study of blood T cell repertoires in COVID-19 (dated by TCRdb to about 2020). Libraries were prepared through the immunoSEQ multiplex PCR assay. TCRdb stores this immuneACCESS table with in-frame sequences only. Part of the clones is absent; in the studies checked, under half of the shortfall reflects unresolved V genes, and no reason is known for the rest. Recorded for this sample are 90,000 to 110,000 clones; 84% of them occurred a single time. The ten largest clones capture 7% to 9% of the sample. The material sequenced was peripheral blood. Receptors originate from a woman aged 80 or older with active or convalescent COVID-19.

The chain links TRBV27 to TRBJ2-1; 12 bases agree with TRBD1. The germline V gene encodes CDR1 MNHEY and CDR2 SMNVEV (reference sequence). V shed 2 bases, J shed 8 bases, and the junction held 10 bases outside the gene matches. CDR3 length: 17 amino acids. The CDR3 reads CASSLPPRDRGRDEQFF. CDR3 coding DNA: TGTGCCAGCAGTTTACCCCCCCGGGACAGGGGGCGGGATGAGCAGTTCTTC.

The rearrangement joins TRBV2 to TRBJ2-3; maybe TRBD1 (6 bases). Per the germline V gene, CDR1 is SNHLY and CDR2 is FYNNEI. Trimming shortened V by 8 bases and J by 2 bases, and 17 bases separated the two germline ends. The length of the CDR3 is 15 residues. The CDR3 region is CASPFWAGVTDTQYF. DNA of the CDR3: TGTGCCAGCCCCTTCTGGGCAGGGGTCACAGATACGCAGTATTTT.

V is TRBV9 and J is TRBJ1-1; D is ambiguous. The germline V gene encodes CDR1 SGDLS and CDR2 YYNGEE. CDR3 length: 16 amino acids. V was shortened by 3 bases and J by 5 bases, with 20 bases between the two germline ends. The CDR3 spells CASSAIIPGGRTEAFF. CDR3 DNA sequence: TGTGCCAGCAGCGCAATCATCCCGGGAGGGCGAACTGAAGCTTTCTTT.

This clone is large in the sample. The rearrangement joins TRBV7-6 to TRBJ2-6; D not resolved. Looked up from germline, CDR1 is SGHVS and CDR2 is FNYEAQ. CDR3 length: 15 residues. The V end was cut by 5 bases, the J end by 0 bases, with 8 bases between. The CDR3 nucleotides read TGTGCCAGCAGCCCTGTGTACTCTGGGGCCAACGTCCTGACTTTC. Translating gives CASSPVYSGANVLTF.

J is TRBJ2-2 and V is TRBV19, with D maybe TRBD2 (5 bases). The CDR3 is 13 amino acids. V was cut by 6 bases and J by 3 bases, with 8 bases left in between. The germline V gene encodes CDR1 LNHDA and CDR2 SQIVND (reference sequence). The CDR3 loop is CASRLDYTGELFF. DNA of the CDR3: TGTGCCAGTAGACTAGACTACACCGGGGAGCTGTTTTTT.

CDR3 nucleotides: TGTGCCAGCAGTTTATCTGCGCAGAACACTGAAGCTTTCTTT. Its translation: CASSLSAQNTEAFF. This chain uses TRBV27 with TRBJ1-1, with D unclear. Trimming removed 0 bases from V and 1 base from J, with 6 bases in between. This CDR3 comprises 14 residues. The germline CDR1 and CDR2 sequences are MNHEY and SMNVEV (reference sequence).

The rearrangement links TRBV10-3 to TRBJ2-7; 10 bases fit TRBD1. V was clipped by 10 bases and J by 7 bases; unmatched bases: 10. The CDR3 spans 13 residues. Germline CDR1 is ENHRY and CDR2 is SYGVKD. CDR3 sequence (DNA): TGTGCCAGCGAGGGACAGGGGAGGTGGGAGCAGTACTTC. It specifies CASEGQGRWEQYF.

CDR3 nucleotide sequence: TGCGCCAGCAGCTCCATGATGGGACTAGCGGGAGAGGGGGCCAACGTCCTGACTTTC. The encoded protein is CASSSMMGLAGEGANVLTF. This chain links TRBV4-1 with TRBJ2-6; TRBD2 matches 14 bases. Per germline, CDR1 MGHRA and CDR2 YSYEKL. J was trimmed by 4 bases and V by 5 bases; bases with no gene match: 10. This CDR3 region has 19 residues.

This clone has just a few counts. This sequence joins TRBV27 and TRBJ2-2; TRBD1 is a possible D gene (6 bases). Germline lookup yields CDR1 MNHEY and CDR2 SMNVEV (reference sequence). V was cut by 5 bases and J by 2 bases, with 15 bases left in between. The CDR3 totals 16 residues. CDR3 protein: CASSLNRALNTGELFF. CDR3 in DNA: TGTGCCAGCAGTCTAAACAGGGCTCTCAACACCGGGGAGCTGTTTTTT.

CDR3 nucleotides: TGTGCTAGTGGCTCGACAGGGGGAGGCACTGAAGCTTTCTTT. It translates to CASGSTGGGTEAFF. The genes are TRBV12-5 and TRBJ1-1; 9 bases fit TRBD1. The CDR3 contains 14 residues. V trimming: 6 bases; J trimming: 4 bases; junction bases outside the gene matches: 6. Germline V lookup: CDR1 LGHNT, CDR2 FRNRAP.

In DNA, the CDR3 is TGCGCCAGCAGAGTTGACAGGGGCCCTGGCGAGCAGTACTTC. Its protein product is CASRVDRGPGEQYF. V is TRBV5-1 and J is TRBJ2-7, with TRBD1 matching over 8 bases. CDR3 size: 14 residues. Germline V CDR1 and CDR2: SGHRS, YFSETQ. Trimming cost V 5 bases and J 6 bases; bases outside gene matches: 10.

The chain is built from TRBV5-8 and TRBJ1-1; 8 bases align to TRBD1. CDR1 is SGHTS, CDR2 YDEGEE, per germline. V lost 5 bases to trimming and J lost 10 bases; unmatched junction nucleotides: 4. This CDR3 contains 11 residues. For the CDR3, the DNA is TGTGCCAGCAGTGAACAGGGGGTAGCTTTCTTT. It yields the protein CASSEQGVAFF. The variable domain in full, with the rest retrieved from reference TRBV5-8 and TRBJ1-1, is EAGVTQSPTHLIKTRGQQATLRCSPISGHTSVYWYQQALGLGLQFLLWYDEGEERNRGNFPPRFSGRQFPNYSSELNVNALELEDSALYLCASSEQGVAFFGQGTRLTVV.

This chain's CDR3 is CASSTQGAADYGYTF. The CDR3 nucleotides read TGTGCCAGCAGTACCCAGGGGGCAGCGGACTATGGCTACACCTTC. This chain uses TRBV28 with TRBJ1-2, with 8 bases fitting TRBD1. Losses at the gene ends were 5 bases for V and 3 bases for J; bases not matched to a gene: 8. This CDR3 comprises 15 residues. The germline CDR1 and CDR2 sequences are MDHEN and SYDVKM.

The V gene is TRBV24-1, the J gene TRBJ2-3; the D is unclear. Germline V CDR1 and CDR2: KGHDR, SFDVKD. Trimming removed 9 bases at V and 0 bases at J, with 6 bases between. CDR3 length equals 12 residues. The CDR3 here is CATSESTDTQYF. CDR3 bases: TGTGCCACCTCTGAGAGCACAGATACGCAGTATTTT.

V and J are TRBV30 and TRBJ2-5, with D possibly being TRBD2 (6 bases). V shed 0 bases and J shed 5 bases, with 10 bases lying between them. From germline, CDR1 is GTSNPN and CDR2 SVGIG (reference sequence). The CDR3 length is 13 residues. As DNA, the CDR3 is TGTGCCTGGAGTGTAAGACTAGAGGAGACCCAGTACTTC. Amino acid sequence: CAWSVRLEETQYF.

The rearrangement uses TRBV5-1 and TRBJ2-3; 11 bases line up with TRBD2. Trimming removed 0 bases from V and 2 bases from J; junction bases left unmatched: 14. The CDR3 runs 20 residues. Germline-derived CDR1 and CDR2 are SGHRS and YFSETQ. The CDR3 is CASSLAISSGRTWHTDTQYF. The CDR3 DNA reads TGCGCCAGCAGCTTGGCGATATCTAGCGGGAGGACCTGGCACACAGATACGCAGTATTTT.

In DNA, the CDR3 is TGCGCCAGCACAGCGGGAGGGCCGGGTGAGACCCAGTACTTC. Translated: CASTAGGPGETQYF. The chain couples TRBV5-1 to TRBJ2-5; TRBD2 matches at 10 bases. CDR1 is SGHRS, CDR2 YFSETQ, per germline. This CDR3 contains 14 residues. The junction had 7 bases not matched to a gene; V was cut back by 6 bases and J by 5 bases.

The V gene is TRBV3-1 (or the pseudogene TRBV3-2), the J gene TRBJ2-3, with TRBD2 identical over 10 bases. The CDR3 covers 16 residues. J was trimmed by 4 bases and V by 4 bases; bases with no gene match: 8. CDR1 LGHDT and CDR2 YNNKEL come from the germline V gene (reference sequence). CDR3 in DNA: TGTGCCAGCAGCCCCCGACTAGCGGGCCCGTCAGATACGCAGTATTTT. Protein sequence: CASSPRLAGPSDTQYF.

In its sample, this clone was seen many times. The V gene is TRBV6-5, the J gene TRBJ2-7, with D perhaps matching TRBD1 (5 bases). Germline values: CDR1 MNHEY, CDR2 SVGAGI. The CDR3 consists of 14 residues. Trimming removed 6 bases from V and 2 bases from J, with 14 bases in between. The CDR3 reads CASSPRLGAYEQYF. The CDR3 region has the DNA TGTGCCAGCAGCCCCCGTCTAGGGGCCTACGAGCAGTACTTC.

The chain has TRBV3-1 (or the pseudogene TRBV3-2) and TRBJ2-7; TRBD2 agrees at 8 bases. CDR3 length: 19 amino acids. With V trimmed by 4 bases and J by 4 bases, 21 bases remained unmatched. The germline V gene encodes CDR1 LGHDT and CDR2 YNNKEL (reference sequence). CDR3 region: CASSRTPGTSIQWRYEQYF. As DNA, the CDR3 is TGTGCCAGCAGCCGAACACCCGGGACTAGTATTCAGTGGCGATACGAGCAGTACTTC.

The chain has TRBV7-9 and TRBJ2-3; possible D gene TRBD1, 5 bases. Trimming removed 0 bases from V and 2 bases from J, with 12 bases in between. The CDR3 length is 16 residues. Germline values: CDR1 SEHNR, CDR2 FQNEAQ (reference sequence). CDR3 in DNA: TGTGCCAGCAGCTTAGCTGAGACAGCCTTCACAGATACGCAGTATTTT. Protein sequence: CASSLAETAFTDTQYF.

The V call is TRBV24-1, the J call TRBJ2-1; 11 bases are shared with TRBD2. CDR3 size: 18 residues. The V and J ends lost 4 bases and 7 bases, in that order; junction bases with no gene match: 14. Germline V lookup: CDR1 KGHDR, CDR2 SFDVKD. The CDR3 spells CATSDRSGRALSGNEQFF. The DNA of the CDR3 is TGTGCCACCAGTGACCGTAGCGGGAGGGCCCTATCGGGGAATGAGCAGTTCTTC.

The CDR3 loop reads CASSLAGGSNEQFF. CDR3 DNA: TGTGCCAGCAGTTTAGCGGGAGGAAGCAATGAGCAGTTCTTC. The chain has TRBV28 and TRBJ2-1; 8 nucleotides match TRBD2. In germline, CDR1 is MDHEN, CDR2 SYDVKM. The ends lost 2 bases at V and 6 bases at J; junction bases unmatched: 3. The CDR3 sequence is 14 residues long.

The chain has TRBV28 and TRBJ2-1, with D perhaps matching TRBD2 (7 bases). The germline V gene has CDR1 MDHEN and CDR2 SYDVKM. The V end was cut by 8 bases, the J end by 9 bases, with 26 bases between. The CDR3 consists of 16 residues. The CDR3 protein is CASGNTRGEGWREQFF. For the CDR3, the DNA is TGTGCCAGCGGTAACACGAGGGGGGAGGGATGGCGTGAGCAGTTCTTC. Based on the CDR3 plus reference TRBV28 and TRBJ2-1, the full variable domain is DVKVTQSSRYLVKRTGEKVFLECVQDMDHENMFWYRQDPGLGLRLIYFSYDVKMKEKGDIPEGYSVSREKKERFSLILESASTNQTSMYLCASGNTRGEGWREQFFGPGTRLTVL.

To note about this clone: Other nucleotide sequences in the sample specify the same CDR3. The V gene is TRBV28, the J gene TRBJ1-1; possibly TRBD1 for D (5 bases). The germline V gene has CDR1 MDHEN and CDR2 SYDVKM. Trimming cost V 3 bases and J 5 bases, with 16 bases left between them. This CDR3 has 15 residues. The CDR3 is CASSLYGQGWTEAFF. DNA for the CDR3: TGTGCCAGCAGTTTGTATGGGCAGGGATGGACTGAAGCTTTCTTT. The full variable domain, rest sourced from reference TRBV28 and TRBJ1-1, is DVKVTQSSRYLVKRTGEKVFLECVQDMDHENMFWYRQDPGLGLRLIYFSYDVKMKEKGDIPEGYSVSREKKERFSLILESASTNQTSMYLCASSLYGQGWTEAFFGQGTRLTVV.

The chain employs TRBV7-9 and TRBJ2-1; maybe TRBD2 (6 bases). The length of the CDR3 is 15 residues. Trimming pared 5 bases from V and 1 base from J, leaving 12 bases between. The germline gives CDR1 SEHNR, CDR2 FQNEAQ (reference sequence). CDR3 protein: CASSGRLVSYNEQFF. The CDR3 nucleotides are TGTGCCAGCAGCGGACGACTAGTTTCCTACAATGAGCAGTTCTTC.

This chain uses TRBV11-3 with TRBJ2-1; TRBD2 agrees at 12 bases. V dropped 1 base and J dropped 6; count of bases not matched to a gene: 13. There are 19 residues in the CDR3. Germline V lookup: CDR1 SGHNT, CDR2 YENEEA. Written as DNA, the CDR3 is TGTGCCAGCAGCTTAGTGAAATTCGGGACTAGCGGGTTGAGCAATGAGCAGTTCTTC. Amino acid sequence: CASSLVKFGTSGLSNEQFF.